Listed below are T cell receptor beta chains from one sample, sequenced in a study of OX40 agonist ivuxolimab in advanced cancers. Repertoires were generated with immunoSEQ multiplex PCR, while TCRdb's copy carries only in-frame clones and drops some. The sample contains tens of thousands of clones, 70% to 90% of which appear only once. The material was CD4+ or CD8+ T cells sorted from blood, obtained in a trial of the OX40 agonist ivuxolimab. The receptor source for this set is an adult with an advanced solid tumor such as melanoma, head and neck, liver or kidney cancer. Each CDR3 is given with its conserved first and last residue. The order of the fields is CDR3 length, D gene, clone size, J gene, V gene, CDR3 DNA, CDR3 protein. A D gene is named only where the DNA matches it firmly. Clone size is given for some rows only: seen once, a few or many times, or a class if the clone is expanded.

14	NA	NA	TRBJ2-2	TRBV7-2	TGTGCCAGCAGCCCCGGGACTCTCACCGGGGAGCTGTTTTTT	CASSPGTLTGELFF
18	NA	NA	TRBJ2-6	TRBV11-2	TGTGCCAGCAGCCTCCAACCGGGACAAATCTCTGGGGCCAACGTCCTGACTTTC	CASSLQPGQISGANVLTF
11	NA	once	TRBJ2-7	TRBV30	TGTGCCTGCCGAACGGGGCTCGAGCAGTACTTC	CACRTGLEQYF
15	NA	NA	TRBJ2-2	TRBV11-2	TGTGCCAGCAGCTCGACATACGCGAACACCGGGGAGCTGTTTTTT	CASSSTYANTGELFF
15	NA	once	TRBJ2-5	TRBV19	TGTGCCAGTAGCCTTCTTCGGAGTCGCCAAGAGACCCAGTACTTC	CASSLLRSRQETQYF
14	NA	NA	TRBJ1-6	TRBV14	TGTGCCAGCAGCCAAGAACTGCGGAATTCACCCCTCCACTTT	CASSQELRNSPLHF
14	TRBD1	once	TRBJ1-2	TRBV29-1	TGCAGCGTGGAGGACAGGGGGTTTAACTATGGCTACACCTTC	CSVEDRGFNYGYTF
13	NA	NA	TRBJ1-1	TRBV2	TGTGCCAGGAGGGGAGGGGACACCACTGAAGCTTTCTTT	CARRGGDTTEAFF
15	TRBD1	NA	TRBJ2-2	TRBV7-7	TGTGCCAGCAGCCCTGACAGGGGGCGGTCCGGGGAGCTGTTTTTT	CASSPDRGRSGELFF
13	NA	NA	TRBJ2-1	TRBV7-2	TGTGCCAGCAGCTTTACCGGGAACAATGAGCAGTTCTTC	CASSFTGNNEQFF
12	NA	few	TRBJ1-6	TRBV6-6	TGTGCCAGCCAGGGGTATAATTCACCCCTCCACTTT	CASQGYNSPLHF
16	TRBD1	NA	TRBJ1-2	TRBV2	TGTGCCAGCAGTGCCGCGTCGAACAGGGGGGGTTACGGCTACACCTTC	CASSAASNRGGYGYTF
15	TRBD1	NA	TRBJ2-1	TRBV5-5	TGTGCCAGCAGCTTAATACCGACAGGGGGCTTTGAGCAGTTCTTC	CASSLIPTGGFEQFF
15	TRBD2	NA	TRBJ2-1	TRBV6-5	TGTGCCAGCAGTTATCGGGCCAGCGGGGGAGATGAGCAGTTCTTC	CASSYRASGGDEQFF
13	NA	NA	TRBJ1-2	TRBV19	TGTGCCAGTAGTATGGCTCAAGCCCGGGGCTACACCTTC	CASSMAQARGYTF
14	NA	NA	TRBJ2-3	TRBV6-5	TGTGCCAGCAGTTCTGGATCTAGCACAGATACGCAGTATTTT	CASSSGSSTDTQYF
14	NA	NA	TRBJ2-6	TRBV14	TGTGCCAGCAGCCCCGGGACAGGGGCCAACGTCCTGACTTTC	CASSPGTGANVLTF
13	NA	NA	TRBJ1-1	TRBV7-9	TGTGCCAGCAGCTTAGATCGCGACACTGAAGCTTTCTTT	CASSLDRDTEAFF
15	TRBD2	once	TRBJ2-3	TRBV4-1	TGCGCCAGCCCCCAGGGCGGGAGTGAATCAGATACGCAGTATTTT	CASPQGGSESDTQYF
16	NA	NA	TRBJ1-2	TRBV19	TGTGCCAGTAGTAGTTTCCCCCGGGGACTTAACTATGGCTACACCTTC	CASSSFPRGLNYGYTF
12	NA	NA	TRBJ1-2	TRBV7-8	TGTGCCAGCACCACCGGGACCTATGGCTACACCTTC	CASTTGTYGYTF
13	NA	NA	TRBJ2-7	TRBV28	TGTGCCAGCACCCGCGGAGCGCACTACGAGCAGTACTTC	CASTRGAHYEQYF
14	TRBD1	NA	TRBJ1-5	TRBV7-8	TGTGCCAGCAGCTTAGATAGGGGGCTACAGCCCCAGCATTTT	CASSLDRGLQPQHF
14	NA	NA	TRBJ2-1	TRBV4-3	TGCGCCAGCAGCCAAGAAATCGCGGCCAATGAGCAGTTCTTC	CASSQEIAANEQFF
16	NA	NA	TRBJ2-1	TRBV10-1	TGCGCCAGCAGTGAGTCAAGGCGGCCAACCTACAATGAGCAGTTCTTC	CASSESRRPTYNEQFF
11	NA	NA	TRBJ1-6	TRBV20-1	TGCAGTGCTAAGGTCGGTTCACCCCTCCACTTT	CSAKVGSPLHF
13	TRBD2	NA	TRBJ2-1	TRBV27	TGTGCCAGCAGTCGGACTAGCGGGGGGGGGCAGTTCTTC	CASSRTSGGGQFF
15	TRBD1	NA	TRBJ2-7	TRBV11-1	TGTGCCAGCAGCCCACAGGGGGTCGCTCCCTACGAGCAGTACTTC	CASSPQGVAPYEQYF
14	TRBD2	NA	TRBJ2-1	TRBV9	TGTGCCAGCAGCGACGGTACAAGCGGGGGTGAGCAGTTCTTC	CASSDGTSGGEQFF
16	NA	NA	TRBJ2-2	TRBV7-9	TGTGCCAGCAGCCCCCCCGGGGTCAGCGCCACCGGGGAGCTGTTTTTT	CASSPPGVSATGELFF
15	NA	once	TRBJ1-2	TRBV25-1	TGTGCCAGCAGTGACACTTGGGGGGCGGGTTATGGCTACACCTTC	CASSDTWGAGYGYTF
14	TRBD1	NA	TRBJ1-2	TRBV6-9	TGTGCCAGCAGTTACCGGACAGGGTACGATGGCTACACCTTC	CASSYRTGYDGYTF
15	NA	NA	TRBJ2-7	TRBV6-6	TGTGCCAGCAGTTACGGGGCAGGAGACGAATACGAGCAGTACTTC	CASSYGAGDEYEQYF
12	TRBD2	NA	TRBJ2-1	TRBV5-1	TGCGCCAGCAGCTTGGGGACTAGTGAGCAGTTCTTC	CASSLGTSEQFF
15	TRBD1	NA	TRBJ1-1	TRBV29-1	TGCAGCGTTGCCAACAGGGGAAGAGTTGGGACTGAAGCTTTCTTT	CSVANRGRVGTEAFF
14	TRBD1	NA	TRBJ2-7	TRBV19	TGTGCCAGTAGTCCTTCGACAGGGGGCTACGAGCAGTACTTC	CASSPSTGGYEQYF
15	NA	few	TRBJ1-2	TRBV19	TGTGCCAGTACCGGGACTGCCGCCGGGGATTGGGGCTACACCTTC	CASTGTAAGDWGYTF
16	TRBD2	NA	TRBJ2-1	TRBV11-3	TGTGCCAGCAGCTCCGGAGGGAGCGGGGCCTACAATGAGCAGTTCTTC	CASSSGGSGAYNEQFF
12	NA	NA	TRBJ2-2	TRBV6-5	TGTGCCAGCAGCCGTCGTACCGGGGAGCTGTTTTTT	CASSRRTGELFF
11	NA	NA	TRBJ2-7	TRBV5-6	TGTGCCAGCAGCTTGCAGGGGATTCCGTACTTC	CASSLQGIPYF
13	NA	NA	TRBJ1-5	TRBV6-5	TGTGCCAGCACGACAGGCCCCCATCAGCCCCAGCATTTT	CASTTGPHQPQHF
15	NA	NA	TRBJ1-4	TRBV19	TGTGCCACCTCCCAAGTAGGGAAGAATAATGAAAAACTGTTTTTT	CATSQVGKNNEKLFF
15	TRBD2	few	TRBJ2-1	TRBV7-9	TGTGCCAGCAGCCCCACTAGCGACCGCTACAATGAGCAGTTCTTC	CASSPTSDRYNEQFF
15	TRBD2	NA	TRBJ2-1	TRBV7-2	TGTGCCAGCAGCTTAGGCGGGGGGGAGGTTGATGAGCAGTTCTTC	CASSLGGGEVDEQFF
16	NA	NA	TRBJ2-5	TRBV7-2	TGTGCCAGCAGCTTAGACGCGGACTGGTTCCAAGAGACCCAGTACTTC	CASSLDADWFQETQYF
19	NA	once	TRBJ1-6	TRBV5-1	TGCGCCAGCAGCTTGGGTACGGGAAGGTTTGGGTCCTATAATTCACCCCTCCACTTT	CASSLGTGRFGSYNSPLHF
15	TRBD1	NA	TRBJ1-2	TRBV5-1	TGCGCCAGCAGCTTGGCAGGGGGAGAAAACTATGGCTACACCTTC	CASSLAGGENYGYTF
15	NA	NA	TRBJ1-3	TRBV5-6	TGTGCCAGCAGCTTGGGACGGTCCTCTGGAAACACCATATATTTT	CASSLGRSSGNTIYF